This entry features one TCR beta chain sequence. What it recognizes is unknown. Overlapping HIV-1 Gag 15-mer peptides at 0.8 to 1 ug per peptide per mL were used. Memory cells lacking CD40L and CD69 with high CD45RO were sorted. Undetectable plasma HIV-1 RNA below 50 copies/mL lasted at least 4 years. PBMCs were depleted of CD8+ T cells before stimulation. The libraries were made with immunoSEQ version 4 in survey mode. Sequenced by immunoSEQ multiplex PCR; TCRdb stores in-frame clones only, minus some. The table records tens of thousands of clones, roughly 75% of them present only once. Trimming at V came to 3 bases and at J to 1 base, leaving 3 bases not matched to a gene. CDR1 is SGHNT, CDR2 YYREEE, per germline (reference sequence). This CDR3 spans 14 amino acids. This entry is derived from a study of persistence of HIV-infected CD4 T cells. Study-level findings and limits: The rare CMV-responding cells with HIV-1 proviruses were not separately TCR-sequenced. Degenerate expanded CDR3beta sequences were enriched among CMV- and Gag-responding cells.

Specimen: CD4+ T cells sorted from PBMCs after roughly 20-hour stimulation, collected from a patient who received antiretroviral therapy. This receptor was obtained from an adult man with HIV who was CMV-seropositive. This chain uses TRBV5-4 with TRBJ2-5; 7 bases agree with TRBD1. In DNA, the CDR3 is TGTGCCAGCAGCTCGAACAGGGGCCAAGAGACCCAGTACTTC. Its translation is CASSSNRGQETQYF.